The rows below give T cell receptor beta chains drawn from one sample of a study of blood T cells in healthy people across ages. TCRdb used MiXCR to reprocess the 5' RACE reads, holding one entry per CDR3 protein. The sample records over a million distinct CDR3 sequences, approximately 63% being singletons. The material sequenced was blood. The receptor source for this set is a man aged 18 to 35 in good health. CDR3s include the opening cysteine and the closing phenylalanine or tryptophan.

TRBJ2-5,TRBV11-1,CASSQTSVGEYF
TRBJ2-2,TRBV24-1,CATAPRQGNTGELFF
TRBJ2-2,TRBV6-2/TRBV6-3,CASSRNVNTGELFF
NA,TRBV29-1,CSVQTRANRDREDEQYF
TRBJ1-1,TRBV6-5,CASSKGTAYPEAFF
TRBJ1-4,TRBV7-8,CASRYSPDRADEKLFF
NA,TRBV5-1,CASSPGGGSETQYF
TRBJ2-3,TRBV20-1,CSARRTSGGDTQYF
TRBJ2-3,TRBV2,CASSSLGREDTQYF
TRBJ2-6,TRBV6-1,CASSLDLGLPSSGANVLTF
TRBJ1-1,TRBV6-5,CASRPTGGMNTEAFF
TRBJ2-7,TRBV6-2/TRBV6-3,CASRSNREQYF
TRBJ2-1,TRBV5-6,CASSVPGQGWGEQFF
TRBJ2-5,TRBV20-1,CSARDSSLPQETQYF
TRBJ2-7,TRBV7-2,CASTTFDSYEQYF